The rows below give T cell receptor beta chains drawn from one sample of a study of T cell therapy after organ transplantation. Using immunoSEQ multiplex PCR, the repertoire was profiled, and TCRdb retains in-frame clones only, with some absent. Of 44,000 or so clones in the sample, around 93% are singletons; the top ten hold over 2.5%. No antigens are known for them. Source: CD8+ T cells from blood, taken before autologous CMV-specific T cell therapy. The source of these receptors is a human patient who had received a solid organ transplant and had CMV disease. The CDR3 runs from the conserved cysteine through the conserved F or W. The D gene is left open where the match is weak. Only some rows state a clone size, as once, few, many or a class for expanded clones.

V	D	J	length	size	CDR3	DNA
TRBV13	NA	TRBJ2-7	14	NA	CASSLRSGAYEQYF	TGTGCCAGCAGCTTAAGAAGCGGCGCCTACGAGCAGTACTTC
TRBV4-2	NA	TRBJ2-7	19	NA	CASSQHLASASGGVYEQYF	TGTGCCAGCAGCCAACACCTAGCTAGCGCCTCCGGTGGGGTCTACGAGCAGTACTTC
TRBV4-3	TRBD1	TRBJ2-7	15	NA	CASSQSGGPNYEQYF	TGCGCCAGCAGCCAATCAGGGGGCCCCAACTACGAGCAGTACTTC
TRBV7-9	NA	TRBJ2-3	13	NA	CASSLLITDTQYF	TGTGCCAGCAGCTTACTCATCACAGATACGCAGTATTTT
TRBV4-1	NA	TRBJ1-2	15	NA	CASSPKADGTYGYTF	TGCGCCAGCAGCCCGAAAGCCGACGGAACTTATGGCTACACCTTC
TRBV5-4	TRBD1	TRBJ1-1	14	NA	CASSSGQGNTEAFF	TGTGCCAGCAGCTCGGGACAGGGGAACACTGAAGCTTTCTTT
TRBV2	TRBD1	TRBJ2-1	16	NA	CASRKLGQGSYNEQFF	TGTGCCAGCAGGAAGTTGGGACAGGGTTCGTACAATGAGCAGTTCTTC
TRBV25-1	TRBD1	TRBJ1-1	15	NA	CASSEPQGAATEAFF	TGTGCCAGCAGTGAGCCACAGGGGGCGGCCACTGAAGCTTTCTTT
TRBV11-2	NA	TRBJ2-2	12	NA	CASSLGTGELFF	TGTGCCAGCAGCTTAGGCACCGGGGAGCTGTTTTTT
TRBV13	NA	TRBJ2-1	14	few	CASSPLVTYNEQFF	TGTGCCAGCAGCCCACTAGTAACCTACAATGAGCAGTTCTTC
TRBV5-6	NA	TRBJ2-7	14	NA	CASSLEQGGYEQYF	TGTGCCAGCAGCTTGGAACAGGGAGGCTACGAGCAGTACTTC
TRBV19	NA	TRBJ1-3	15	once	CASSTDGDSGNTIYF	TGTGCCAGTAGTACAGACGGCGACTCTGGAAACACCATATATTTT
TRBV6-5	NA	TRBJ2-3	15	NA	CASSPGPSNTDTQYF	TGTGCCAGCAGCCCTGGGCCCTCCAACACAGATACGCAGTATTTT
TRBV6-1	TRBD2	TRBJ2-1	16	NA	CASSAPVAGGDNEQFF	TGTGCCAGCAGTGCCCCCGTAGCGGGAGGAGACAATGAGCAGTTCTTC
TRBV9	NA	TRBJ1-3	13	NA	CASSVADEDTIYF	TGTGCCAGCAGCGTAGCAGACGAGGACACCATATATTTT
TRBV27	TRBD1	TRBJ1-6	14	NA	CASSLATGSSPLHF	TGTGCCAGCAGTTTGGCGACAGGGAGTTCACCCCTCCACTTT
TRBV4-3	TRBD1	TRBJ2-7	15	NA	CASSQEMDRGYEQYF	TGCGCCAGCAGCCAAGAAATGGACAGGGGTTACGAGCAGTACTTC
TRBV5-6	NA	TRBJ1-1	16	NA	CASSLLTGTSNTEAFF	TGTGCCAGCAGCTTGTTAACAGGGACGTCGAACACTGAAGCTTTCTTT
TRBV29-1	TRBD2	TRBJ2-1	15	once	CSVEQTSVSYNEQFF	TGCAGCGTTGAACAGACTAGCGTCTCCTACAATGAGCAGTTCTTC
TRBV4-1	TRBD1	TRBJ1-1	15	NA	CASSLGQGLNTEAFF	TGCGCCAGCAGCTTAGGACAGGGATTGAACACTGAAGCTTTCTTT
TRBV14	NA	TRBJ2-2	16	once	CASSQEWPSNTGELFF	TGTGCCAGCAGCCAAGAATGGCCATCGAACACCGGGGAGCTGTTTTTT
TRBV6-5	TRBD2	TRBJ2-7	12	NA	CASSSGEGEQYF	TGTGCCAGCAGTTCCGGGGAGGGGGAGCAGTACTTC
TRBV27	TRBD1	TRBJ2-7	14	NA	CASSSYRGQDEQYF	TGTGCCAGCAGTTCTTACAGGGGGCAGGACGAGCAGTACTTC
TRBV29-1	NA	TRBJ1-4	18	NA	CSVEVGQGKASLNEKLFF	TGCAGCGTTGAAGTGGGCCAGGGTAAGGCCTCGCTAAATGAAAAACTGTTTTTT
TRBV27	NA	TRBJ2-7	16	NA	CASSIDGDPSSYEQYF	TGTGCCAGCAGCATTGACGGGGACCCGAGCTCCTACGAGCAGTACTTC
TRBV6-5	NA	TRBJ1-5	14	NA	CASSPGLSNQPQHF	TGTGCCAGCAGCCCGGGGTTGAGCAATCAGCCCCAGCATTTT
TRBV5-1	TRBD2	TRBJ2-7	14	NA	CASSEASGSYEQYF	TGCGCCAGCAGCGAAGCTAGCGGGAGCTACGAGCAGTACTTC
TRBV7-9	NA	TRBJ2-7	15	NA	CASSDRTRPPNEQYF	TGTGCCAGCAGCGACAGGACCAGGCCTCCTAACGAGCAGTACTTC
TRBV9	NA	TRBJ2-3	17	once	CASSVGSRAGRTDTQYF	TGTGCCAGCAGCGTAGGCTCTCGGGCGGGACGCACAGATACGCAGTATTTT
TRBV4-3	NA	TRBJ2-3	15	NA	CASSQEGGSTDTQYF	TGCGCCAGCAGCCAAGAAGGAGGTAGCACAGATACGCAGTATTTT
TRBV6-1	TRBD1	TRBJ2-1	14	NA	CASSGQGEANEQFF	TGTGCCAGCAGCGGACAGGGGGAAGCGAATGAGCAGTTCTTC
TRBV2	NA	TRBJ1-1	11	NA	CASSEDNEAFF	TGTGCCAGCAGTGAAGACAATGAAGCTTTCTTT
TRBV13	NA	TRBJ1-4	13	NA	CASSFRAGEKLFF	TGTGCCAGCAGCTTCCGAGCGGGGGAAAAACTGTTTTTT
TRBV12-5	NA	TRBJ2-5	12	NA	CASGLGKGPPYF	TGTGCTAGTGGTTTAGGAAAGGGACCACCGTACTTC
TRBV15	NA	TRBJ2-4	16	NA	CATSRAWDIAKNIQYF	TGTGCCACCAGCAGAGCGTGGGATATAGCCAAAAACATTCAGTACTTC
TRBV5-1	NA	TRBJ1-5	15	NA	CASSYFPGNNQPQHF	TGCGCCAGCAGCTATTTTCCAGGGAACAATCAGCCCCAGCATTTT
TRBV6-5	NA	TRBJ1-4	14	once	CASSYSSADEKLFF	TGTGCCAGCAGTTACTCTTCAGCTGATGAAAAACTGTTTTTT
TRBV27	NA	TRBJ2-1	13	NA	CASSLGFFDEQFF	TGTGCCAGCAGTTTGGGGTTCTTCGATGAGCAGTTCTTC
TRBV5-1	TRBD1	TRBJ1-3	16	NA	CASSLPTGGSGNTIYF	TGCGCCAGCAGCTTACCGACAGGGGGTTCTGGAAACACCATATATTTT
TRBV27	NA	TRBJ2-3	18	NA	CASSLSPGTGGGTDTQYF	TGTGCCAGCAGTTTATCCCCGGGAACCGGAGGGGGCACAGATACGCAGTATTTT
TRBV2	NA	TRBJ1-2	13	NA	CASTASERNGYTF	TGTGCCAGCACTGCCTCGGAGCGGAATGGCTACACCTTC
TRBV29-1	NA	TRBJ2-2	15	few	CSVEDQGGGTGELFF	TGCAGCGTTGAAGATCAAGGAGGGGGTACCGGGGAGCTGTTTTTT
TRBV11-3	TRBD2	TRBJ2-1	18	NA	CASSSQTSGRSSYNEQFF	TGTGCCAGCAGCTCCCAAACTAGCGGGCGGAGCTCCTACAATGAGCAGTTCTTC
TRBV19	TRBD1	TRBJ1-1	16	NA	CASSTPGQGGLAEAFF	TGTGCCAGTAGTACCCCGGGACAGGGAGGACTTGCTGAAGCTTTCTTT
TRBV30	TRBD1	TRBJ2-7	14	NA	CAWSGIGTGDEQYF	TGTGCCTGGAGTGGAATCGGGACAGGGGACGAGCAGTACTTC
TRBV7-3	NA	TRBJ1-1	13	NA	CASSLGESTEAFF	TGTGCCAGCAGCTTGGGGGAGAGCACTGAAGCTTTCTTT
TRBV10-1	TRBD1	TRBJ2-7	17	once	CASSEVPGQGAGYEQYF	TGCGCCAGCAGCGAGGTCCCGGGACAGGGGGCAGGCTACGAGCAGTACTTC
TRBV7-9	NA	TRBJ1-2	14	once	CASSPAGRYYGYTF	TGTGCCAGCAGCCCCGCCGGGAGGTACTATGGCTACACCTTC
TRBV9	NA	TRBJ1-2	13	NA	CASSVGGDYGYTF	TGTGCCAGCAGCGTAGGCGGGGACTATGGCTACACCTTC